A single sample gave rise to the 9 T cell receptor beta chains below, sequenced in a study of OX40 agonist ivuxolimab in advanced cancers. Generated by immunoSEQ multiplex PCR, the TCRdb table keeps only in-frame clones and is missing some. Altogether around 35,000 clones are present, less than 90% being singletons, with the ten largest covering roughly 3.9%. Sequenced here: CD4+ or CD8+ T cells sorted from blood, sampled in a trial of the OX40 agonist ivuxolimab. The receptor source for this set is an adult with an advanced solid tumor such as melanoma, head and neck, liver or kidney cancer.

The CDR3 sequence is CASSIQAGGRYEQYF. The CDR3, as DNA: TGTGCCAGTAGTATTCAGGCAGGGGGGAGATACGAGCAGTACTTC. The V gene is TRBV19, the J gene TRBJ2-7; D is perhaps TRBD1 (7 bases). The CDR3 has 15 residues. From germline, CDR1 is LNHDA and CDR2 SQIVND (reference sequence). V lost 3 bases, J lost 4 bases, and 16 bases lay in between.

Only one count was recorded for this clone. The junction shows a germline mismatch at one end, possibly a read error. The chain has TRBV25-1 and TRBJ2-7, with 7 bases matching TRBD1. Germline assignment: CDR1 MGHDK and CDR2 SYGVNS. The CDR3 runs to 14 residues. The CDR3 here is CASRDRADSYEQYF. The CDR3 DNA reads as TGTGCCAGCCGTGACAGGGCCGACTCCTACGAGCAGTACTTC.

J is TRBJ1-2 and V is TRBV5-6; D is possibly TRBD1 (5 bases). Germline V gene lookup returns CDR1 SGHDT and CDR2 YYEEEE. The ends were cut back, 4 bases at V and 8 bases at J, with 15 bases in the middle. This CDR3 is 13 amino acids long. The CDR3 loop reads CASSPGAVWGYTF. CDR3 DNA: TGTGCCAGCAGCCCCGGGGCCGTCTGGGGCTACACCTTC.

J is TRBJ2-1 and V is TRBV27, with 7 nucleotides matching TRBD2. CDR3 size: 14 residues. Germline CDR1 and CDR2: MNHEY and SMNVEV (reference sequence). V dropped 6 bases and J dropped 7; count of bases not matched to a gene: 9. The CDR3: CASRASGRTNEQFF. In nucleotides, the CDR3 is TGTGCCAGCAGGGCTAGCGGTAGAACGAATGAGCAGTTCTTC.

V and J are TRBV7-2 and TRBJ1-5; perhaps TRBD1 as D (5 bases). In germline, CDR1 is SGHTA, CDR2 FQGNSA. The CDR3 contains 15 residues. Trimming shortened V by 4 bases and J by 5 bases, and 15 bases separated the two germline ends. The CDR3 nucleotides are TGTGCCAGCAGCTCCCGGAGCATGGGGCATCAGCCCCAGCATTTT. It yields the protein CASSSRSMGHQPQHF.

The DNA of the CDR3 is TGTGCCAGCAGTTCTGGACAGACCTACGAGCAGTACTTC. Its protein product is CASSSGQTYEQYF. V gene TRBV7-2 combines with J gene TRBJ2-7; D might be TRBD1 (6 bases). CDR3 length: 13 residues. Looked up from germline, CDR1 is SGHTA and CDR2 is FQGNSA. Trimming took 6 bases from V and 2 from J, leaving 11 bases between them.

The chain couples TRBV28 to TRBJ2-1; 9 bases are a match to TRBD1. The CDR3 has 16 amino acids. V dropped 1 base and J dropped 12; count of bases not matched to a gene: 13. Germline V CDR1 and CDR2: MDHEN, SYDVKM. Here the CDR3 reads CASSLYPWTGARRQFF. The CDR3 nucleotides read TGTGCCAGCAGTTTATACCCCTGGACAGGGGCTCGACGGCAGTTCTTC.

The chain links TRBV19 to TRBJ1-2; D may be TRBD1 (6 bases). V was shortened by 7 bases and J by 4 bases, with 16 bases between the two germline ends. Looked up from germline, CDR1 is LNHDA and CDR2 is SQIVND (reference sequence). The CDR3 totals 14 residues. The CDR3 is CASIKTGTRYGYTF. For the CDR3, the DNA is TGTGCCAGTATTAAAACAGGGACCCGCTATGGCTACACCTTC.

The chain is built from TRBV11-2 and TRBJ2-7; 8 bases align to TRBD2. This CDR3 is 13 amino acids long. Losses at the gene ends were 5 bases for V and 4 bases for J; bases not matched to a gene: 4. The germline CDR1 and CDR2 sequences are SGHAT and FQNNGV. The CDR3 DNA sequence: TGTGCCAGCAGCAACGGACTAGCTTACGAGCAGTACTTC. This codes for CASSNGLAYEQYF.